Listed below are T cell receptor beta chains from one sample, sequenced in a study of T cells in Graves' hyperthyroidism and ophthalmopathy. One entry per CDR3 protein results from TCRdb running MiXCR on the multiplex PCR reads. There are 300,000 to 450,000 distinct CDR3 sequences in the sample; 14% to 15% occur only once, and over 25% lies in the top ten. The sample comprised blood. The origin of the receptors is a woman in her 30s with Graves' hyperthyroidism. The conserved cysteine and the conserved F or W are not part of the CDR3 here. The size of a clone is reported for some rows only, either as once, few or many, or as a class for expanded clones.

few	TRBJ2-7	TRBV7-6	ASSLAISGRAQEQY
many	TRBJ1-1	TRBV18	ASSPGQGARAEAF
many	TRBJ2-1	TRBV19	ASTLTDYDNEQF
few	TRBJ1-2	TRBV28	ASSSSIGTGGTHGYT
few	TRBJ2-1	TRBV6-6	ASSYWSSGGLYNEQF
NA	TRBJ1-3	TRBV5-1	ASSLEYSPGDTIY
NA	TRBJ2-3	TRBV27	ASSLSLRIGRTDTQY
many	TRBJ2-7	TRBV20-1	SARGYAGGPGEQY
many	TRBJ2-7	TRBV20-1	SARVAAGGFEQY
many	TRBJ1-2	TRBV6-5	ASSYSAVFAYGYT
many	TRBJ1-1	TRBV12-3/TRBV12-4	ASSLRGRVAEAF
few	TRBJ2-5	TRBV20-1	SPTLGPQETQY
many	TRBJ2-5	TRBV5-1	ASSLSQGSQY
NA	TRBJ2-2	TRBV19	ASSMDRVGDTGELF
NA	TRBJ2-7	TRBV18	ASSQPGTGGISYEQY
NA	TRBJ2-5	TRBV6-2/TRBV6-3	ASSYSMSGEGETQY
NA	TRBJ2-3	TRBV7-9	ASSLLSTNTDTQY
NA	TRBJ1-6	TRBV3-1	ASSQGSGSYNSPLH
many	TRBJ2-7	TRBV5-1	ASSLADYRAKQY
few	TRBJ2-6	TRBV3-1	ASSQGLDHPTGANVLT
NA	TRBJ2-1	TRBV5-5	ASSWTGNEQF
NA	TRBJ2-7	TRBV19	ASSIGRDSSYEQY
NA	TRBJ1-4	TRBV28	ASSLSAGTGLEKLF
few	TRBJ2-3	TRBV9	ASSVEGHTDTQY
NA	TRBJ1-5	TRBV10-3	AIRGQAGEPQH
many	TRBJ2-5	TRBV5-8	ASSLAGHSRETQY
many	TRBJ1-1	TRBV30	AFTGYTEAF
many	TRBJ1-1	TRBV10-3	AITRTGGTEAF
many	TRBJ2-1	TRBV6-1	ASSDRGRPYNEQF
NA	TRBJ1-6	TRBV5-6	ASSVGQGRGSPLH
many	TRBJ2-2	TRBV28	ASTLSGQSGELF
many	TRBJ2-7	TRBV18	ASSLTTALAWEQY
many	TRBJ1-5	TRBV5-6	ASSLFGDSSNQPQH
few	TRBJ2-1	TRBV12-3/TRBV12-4	ASATNWQGGEQF
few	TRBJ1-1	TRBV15	ATSRDRLNTEAF
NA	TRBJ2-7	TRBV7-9	ASSLNPPGLVGDEQY
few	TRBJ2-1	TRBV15	ATSRGTSGTYNEQF
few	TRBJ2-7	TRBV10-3	AISESGTGLEQY
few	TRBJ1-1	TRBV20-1	SARDLARGRTEAF
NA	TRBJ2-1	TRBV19	ASKHGPSYNEQF
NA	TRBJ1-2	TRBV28	ASSFPRAAGGEGINYGYT
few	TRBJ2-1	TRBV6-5	ASSYDLAGVGEQF
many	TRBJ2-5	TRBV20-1	SARPVTGTPQETQY
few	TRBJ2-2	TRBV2	ASRPSAGEGTGELF
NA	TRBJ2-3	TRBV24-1	ATSFVGGGTDTQY
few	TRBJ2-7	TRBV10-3	AISSGSYEQY
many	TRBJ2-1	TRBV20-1	SARTLRGAYNEQF